This entry features one TCR beta chain sequence. This clonotype was counted only a few times. The antigen it binds to is not known. No base quality information exists; no much larger clone differs at one position. The CDR3 measures 14 amino acids from cysteine to phenylalanine. Kept here is only the CDR3 DNA, which spans 42 bases and is read in frame from base 1. Reading the germline V gene gives CDR1 SGHRS and CDR2 YFSETQ. Clipping removes 2 bases from V and 3 bases from J, with 5 as the unmatched junction base count. This specimen comes from a study of blood T cells in healthy people across ages (dated by TCRdb to between 2015 and 2016). With respect to the entire study: In model experiments, roughly one uniquely barcoded TCR beta cDNA molecule per two T cells was captured by template switching. The study analyzed two additional independent replicas of 1 million unique cDNA reads from the same blood draw for two donors, one aged 18 to 30 and one aged 80 or older. Donors of different ages were randomly distributed across sequencing lanes to avoid experimental bias. To track age-related changes in TCR beta repertoire diversity, the study relied on deep sequencing normalized with unique cDNA molecular identifiers. The donors were divided into four age groups: young (average roughly 15 years), middle-aged (around 41), aged (approximately 64) and long-lived (around 80).

Systemically healthy Caucasian individuals from Russia, roughly 40 in total and aged roughly 6 to 100 years, were included as donors. Around 10 milliliters of peripheral blood were drawn from each donor into EDTA-treated Vacutainer tubes. Ficoll-Paque density-gradient centrifugation was used to isolate PBMCs, with at least 7 million per sample. Total RNA was extracted from PBMCs with Trizol reagent, with at least 5.5 micrograms obtained per sample. For every donor, an aliquot of PBMCs went through flow cytometry to measure the percentages of naive CD45RAhigh/CD27high T cells. Libraries were built with 5' RACE. Sequencing used an Illumina HiSeq 2500. A second PCR of about 7 to 12 cycles was run with a J-beta primer mix and a sample-barcoded 5' primer. A template-switch 5' adaptor carrying 12 random nucleotides introduced a unique molecular identifier onto each TCR beta cDNA molecule. Each sample yielded at least 2.5 million CDR3-containing paired-end reads. First-strand cDNA synthesis was performed from all RNA using the Mint cDNA synthesis kit, with priming by a TRBC-specific oligonucleotide. After uracil-DNA glycosylase treatment, a first 18-cycle PCR used universal primers M1SS and BC2_uni_R on all cDNA. As for how the authors treated the data: For normalization, 1 million high-quality reads were randomly selected from each sample, with every read carrying a distinct molecular identifier. Reads with shared molecular identifiers were discarded instead of being binned into consensus sequences. MiTCR, set to a Q25 quality threshold and the strictest error-elimination algorithm, was used for CDR3 identification, clonotype clustering and error correction. A nonparametric unseen species model using Euler transformation provided a lower-bound estimate of total TCR beta diversity. TCRdb trimmed public reads at Q25 via fastp, called clones via MiXCR and kept in-frame beta chains. A single entry per CDR3 protein holds the most common genes and DNA from its merged rows. Clone size and V and J calls follow TCRdb, not the original study. The sample table holds more than 1 million distinct CDR3 sequences, of which 40% to 45% were seen once. Under 20% of the sample is in the top ten clones.

Study-wide findings and limitations: Compared with the aged group, the long-lived group had more naive CD4+ T cells, fewer expanded clones and increased TCR diversity, suggesting age selection. Estimates of total diversity based on one million sequenced T cells were considered lower bounds and underestimates. Because donor CMV infection status was unknown, age-related changes in expanded clonotypes were potentially confounded. There was a strong correlation between observed TCR beta diversity and the percentage of naive T cells measured by flow cytometry. Because profiling used bulk unsorted PBMCs, naive and antigen-experienced compartments could not be compared conclusively. Observed TCR beta diversity per million T cells fell roughly linearly with age, and a significant reduction was already apparent by age around 40.

The V and J segments used are TRBV5-1 and TRBJ2-7; TRBD1 aligns with 7 central bases. Sequencing was done on a sample of blood. The receptor was derived from a woman aged 55-69 years in good health. In nucleotides, the sequence is TGCGCCAGCAGCTTCGGGACAGAGTTCTACGAGCAGTACTTC. Translated, this is CASSFGTEFYEQYF.